What follows are 11 T cell receptor beta chains derived from one specimen sequenced in a study of blood T cell repertoires in COVID-19. The data were produced by immunoSEQ multiplex PCR, yet TCRdb's version contains in-frame clones alone and is incomplete. The data show over 25,000 clones, with 85% to 90% seen just once and around 14% held by the top ten. Specimen: peripheral blood. The origin of the receptors is a man aged 65-85 years with active COVID-19.

In DNA, the CDR3 is TGTGCCAGCAGTTCCAGGGGTTTAAGGATTATAAATGAAAAACTGTTTTTT. This gives the protein CASSSRGLRIINEKLFF. This rearrangement joins TRBV6-2 or TRBV6-3 to TRBJ1-4; a possible D gene is TRBD1 (6 bases). CDR3 length: 17 residues. The V end lost 4 bases, the J end lost 5 bases, and 20 bases lay between the germline ends. The germline V gene has CDR1 MNHEY and CDR2 SVGEGT.

The chain couples TRBV14 to TRBJ2-1; 8 nucleotides agree with TRBD2. J was trimmed by 0 bases and V by 4 bases; bases with no gene match: 5. Germline CDR1 is SGHDN and CDR2 is FVKESK. This CDR3 spans 16 amino acids. The DNA of the CDR3 is TGTGCCAGCAGCCGACTAGCGACGAGCTCCTACAATGAGCAGTTCTTC. Encoded protein: CASSRLATSSYNEQFF.

This clone has just one count. The chain joins TRBV7-2 to TRBJ2-7; D not certain. The CDR3 spans 13 residues. Germline CDR1 SGHTA, CDR2 FQGNSA. Trimming removed 0 bases from V and 6 bases from J, with 9 bases in between. Here the CDR3 DNA reads TGTGCCAGCAGCTTAGCTTCCGAGAGCGAGCAGTACTTC. This sequence encodes CASSLASESEQYF. Full variable domain (outside the CDR3, taken from reference TRBV7-2 and TRBJ2-7): GAGVSQSPSNKVTEKGKDVELRCDPISGHTALYWYRQSLGQGLEFLIYFQGNSAPDKSGLPSDRFSAERTGGSVSTLTIQRTQQEDSAVYLCASSLASESEQYFGPGTRLTVT.

V and J are TRBV27 and TRBJ1-1; perhaps TRBD1 as D (6 bases). This CDR3 has 13 amino acids. CDR1 is MNHEY and CDR2 is SMNVEV in the germline V gene (reference sequence). Trimming pared 4 bases from V and 3 bases from J, leaving 9 bases between. CDR3 protein: CASSSYRDTEAFF. The CDR3 DNA reads as TGTGCCAGCAGTTCCTACAGGGACACTGAAGCTTTCTTT.

CDR3 DNA: TGTGCCAGCAGCTTGGGGGGGACAGTCAACTATGGCTACACCTTC. Encoded protein: CASSLGGTVNYGYTF. The V and J genes are TRBV5-6 and TRBJ1-2; 7 nucleotides match TRBD1. Losses at the gene ends were 0 bases for V and 2 bases for J; bases not matched to a gene: 4. This CDR3 has 15 residues. From germline, CDR1 is SGHDT and CDR2 YYEEEE.

This chain joins TRBV6-5 and TRBJ1-2, with 10 bases aligning to TRBD1. Germline V gene sequence: CDR1 MNHEY, CDR2 SVGAGI. Germline trimming cut 6 bases from V and 4 bases from J; bases unmatched to any gene: 5. This CDR3 spans 14 amino acids. The CDR3 spells CASSRTGGLYGYTF. The CDR3 nucleotides read TGTGCCAGCAGCCGGACAGGGGGACTCTATGGCTACACCTTC.

This rearrangement joins TRBV7-9 to TRBJ1-1; unclear D gene. Germline CDR1 and CDR2: SEHNR and FQNEAQ (reference sequence). V was trimmed by 2 bases and J by 6 bases, leaving 7 bases between them. The CDR3 has 12 amino acids. The CDR3: CASSLNAAEAFF. The CDR3 DNA is TGTGCCAGCAGCTTAAACGCGGCTGAAGCTTTCTTT.

The V call is TRBV28, the J call TRBJ2-7, with 12 positions matching TRBD2. Germline CDR1 MDHEN, CDR2 SYDVKM. V shed 3 bases and J 0 bases; nucleotides not matched to a gene: 9. CDR3 length equals 18 residues. CDR3 in DNA: TGTGCCAGCAGTTTGGGGGGACTAGCGGGTCTAAGCTCCTACGAGCAGTACTTC. Amino acid sequence: CASSLGGLAGLSSYEQYF. Looking up the rest from reference TRBV28 and TRBJ2-7 gives the full variable domain: DVKVTQSSRYLVKRTGEKVFLECVQDMDHENMFWYRQDPGLGLRLIYFSYDVKMKEKGDIPEGYSVSREKKERFSLILESASTNQTSMYLCASSLGGLAGLSSYEQYFGPGTRLTVT.

The chain couples TRBV21-1 to TRBJ2-3; the listed D gene, TRBD2, was not tested against the DNA. TRBV21-1 is shown as a pseudogene. The CDR3 length is 16 residues. The DNA for the CDR3 is TGTGCCAGCAGCAGGAGGGGACCATCGCCCCCCAATACGCAGTATTTT. Its protein is CASSRRGPSPPNTQYF.

The CDR3 nucleotides read TGTGCCAGCAGCGTAGCTAGCGGGTTTTCCTACAATGAGCAGTTCTTC. Translated, it gives CASSVASGFSYNEQFF. V is TRBV9 and J is TRBJ2-1; 8 bases agree with TRBD2. CDR3 size: 16 residues. Trimming cost V 0 bases and J 1 base; bases outside gene matches: 3. CDR1 is SGDLS and CDR2 is YYNGEE in the germline V gene.

The chain links TRBV24-1 to TRBJ2-2; D may be TRBD2 (5 bases). Germline V gives CDR1 KGHDR, CDR2 SFDVKD. This CDR3 contains 14 residues. V lost 4 bases and J 1 base, leaving 6 bases between the germline ends. The CDR3: CATSDGLNTGELFF. The CDR3 DNA is TGTGCCACCAGTGACGGACTGAACACCGGGGAGCTGTTTTTT.